This T cell receptor beta chain appears in the sequencing data of a study of blood T cell repertoires in COVID-19 (dated by TCRdb to 2018 to 2020). Context from the whole study: Samples from collaborators originated in the United States, Italy and Spain and spanned both the acute and convalescent phases of COVID-19. The repertoires were released in a freely available public database intended as a resource for research on the immune response to SARS-CoV-2. The material from the prospective study consisted of cDNA or gDNA derived from T cells, B-cell-depleted T cells, or PBMCs. A de-identified subject ID, COVID-19 status, age in years and sex were almost always included in the sample metadata. HLA class I and class II types, where available, came from metadata supplied by the sample provider rather than from assay-based typing. Samples came from the ongoing ImmuneRACE study (first 160 participants) plus 1,254 subjects from 6 global collaborators. Subjects who had been exposed to COVID-19, were actively infected with it, or had recovered from it provided the deeply sampled blood TCRbeta repertoires that made up the dataset.

Samples from volunteer blood donors who had recovered from COVID-19 were contributed by a second Seattle source. Each collaborating institution followed its own protocols to collect whole blood in K2EDTA tubes. Collaborator samples were shipped for TCRbeta analysis as frozen whole blood, isolated PBMCs, or DNA extracted from either sample type. TCRbeta CDR3 regions were amplified from genomic DNA by means of the immunoSEQ Assay, a bias-controlled multiplex PCR. The study's processing was this. Nucleated cell counts per sample were estimated from amplification of reference gene primers within the assay. To quantify the absolute abundance of each unique TCRbeta CDR3 rearrangement, sequence reads were collapsed and filtered. For each sample, productive Simpson clonality was calculated as the square root of Simpson's diversity index over productive rearrangements. TCRdb limited this immuneACCESS table to in-frame rearrangements with V and J called. A share of clones is missing; checked studies link under half to unresolved V genes, and the rest is unexplained. V and J calls and clone size come straight from that table; D and trimming were deduced from the DNA. The sample contains about 300,000 clones, approximately 89% of them found a single time. The ten largest make up roughly 7% of the sample.

Study-wide findings and limitations: The quantity of clinical and demographic metadata differed by source and by participant and was supplied without curation.

Trimming at the junction amounts to 5 bases on V and 4 bases on J, and the germline ends lie 11 bases apart. From the germline V gene (reference sequence), CDR1 is LNHDA and CDR2 is SQIVND. Spanning cysteine to phenylalanine, the CDR3 consists of 13 amino acids. Only the CDR3 region is kept as DNA, spanning 39 bases read in frame from base 1. With regard to this clone: Which antigen it targets is not known. Base quality data are lacking; no much larger clone is found one base away.

This sequence uses TRBV19 and TRBJ1-2; no D gene call is confident. Sequencing input: peripheral blood. The source is a woman younger than 45 who had recovered from COVID-19. CDR3 sequence: CASSLTLSYGYTF. The DNA reads as follows: TGTGCCAGTAGTCTGACACTCTCCTATGGCTACACCTTC. The full variable domain, with segments outside the CDR3 supplied by the reference TRBV19 and TRBJ1-2 proteins, appears as DGGITQSPKYLFRKEGQNVTLSCEQNLNHDAMYWYRQDPGQGLRLIYYSQIVNDFQKGDIAEGYSVSREKKESFPLTVTSAQKNPTAFYLCASSLTLSYGYTFGSGTRLTVV.